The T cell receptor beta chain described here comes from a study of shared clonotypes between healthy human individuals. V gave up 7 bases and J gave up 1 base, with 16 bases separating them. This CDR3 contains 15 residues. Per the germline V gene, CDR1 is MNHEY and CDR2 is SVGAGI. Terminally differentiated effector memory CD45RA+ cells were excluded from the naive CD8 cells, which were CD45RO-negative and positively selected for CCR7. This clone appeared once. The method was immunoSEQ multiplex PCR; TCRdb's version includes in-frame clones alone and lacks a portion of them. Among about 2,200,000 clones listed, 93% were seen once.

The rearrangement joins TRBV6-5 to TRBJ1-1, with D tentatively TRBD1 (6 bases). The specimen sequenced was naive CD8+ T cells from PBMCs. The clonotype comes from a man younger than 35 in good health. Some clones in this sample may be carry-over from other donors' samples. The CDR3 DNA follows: TGTGCCAGCACAGACATCTCCAGGGGGAACACTGAAGCTTTCTTT. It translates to CASTDISRGNTEAFF.